Below, one TCR beta chain is given with its context. This specimen belongs to a study of radiotherapy plus CTLA-4 blockade in lung cancer. TCRdb's table, derived via immunoSEQ multiplex PCR, lists solely in-frame clones and lacks some. Of around 45,000 clones detected, around 70% appear once; the ten largest clones hold 23%. The sequencing used peripheral blood, collected from a patient treated with radiotherapy plus ipilimumab. The TCR comes from a human donor with non-small cell lung cancer who had a partial response to radiotherapy plus ipilimumab.

The CDR3 loop is CASSLGGTGALNTEAFF. In DNA, the CDR3 is TGCGCCAGCAGCTTGGGGGGGACAGGGGCCTTGAACACTGAAGCTTTCTTT. This sequence joins TRBV5-1 and TRBJ1-1, with TRBD1 matching 10 bases. In germline, CDR1 is SGHRS, CDR2 YFSETQ. There are 17 residues in the CDR3. V lost 0 bases and J lost 0; bases outside the gene matches: 5.